This TCR beta chain was identified in a study of T cell responses to AZD1222 COVID-19 vaccine. Whole-study findings and limits: Nearly half of the spike-specific TCRs reportedly recognize variant regions that carry no mutations. Sampled repertoires all dated from after the peak T cell response. In a largely white British group with more females than males, clonal diversity was possibly underestimated. Spike-specific TCR breadth and depth went up after people got two AZD1222 doses.

Regarding this clone: Its antigen remains unidentified.

Method: immunoSEQ multiplex PCR; TCRdb's copy keeps in-frame clones and lacks some. Of about 150,000 clones listed, roughly nine tenths were seen once; the top ten hold about 4%. This material consisted of peripheral blood, taken 28 days after the second AZD1222 dose. The sequence came from an adult who received the AZD1222 COVID-19 vaccine.

This CDR3 reads CATRDSGGELFF. CDR3 coding DNA: TGTGCTACCAGGGACAGTGGCGGGGAGCTGTTTTTT. The chain recombines TRBV7-3 with TRBJ2-2; TRBD1 agrees at 7 bases. The CDR3 covers 12 residues. Germline V CDR1 and CDR2: SGHTA, FQGTGA. The full variable domain, completed using reference TRBV7-3 and TRBJ2-2, is GAGVSQTPSNKVTEKGKYVELRCDPISGHTALYWYRQSLGQGPEFLIYFQGTGAADDSGLPNDRFFAVRPEGSVSTLKIQRTERGDSAVYLCATRDSGGELFFGEGSRLTVL.